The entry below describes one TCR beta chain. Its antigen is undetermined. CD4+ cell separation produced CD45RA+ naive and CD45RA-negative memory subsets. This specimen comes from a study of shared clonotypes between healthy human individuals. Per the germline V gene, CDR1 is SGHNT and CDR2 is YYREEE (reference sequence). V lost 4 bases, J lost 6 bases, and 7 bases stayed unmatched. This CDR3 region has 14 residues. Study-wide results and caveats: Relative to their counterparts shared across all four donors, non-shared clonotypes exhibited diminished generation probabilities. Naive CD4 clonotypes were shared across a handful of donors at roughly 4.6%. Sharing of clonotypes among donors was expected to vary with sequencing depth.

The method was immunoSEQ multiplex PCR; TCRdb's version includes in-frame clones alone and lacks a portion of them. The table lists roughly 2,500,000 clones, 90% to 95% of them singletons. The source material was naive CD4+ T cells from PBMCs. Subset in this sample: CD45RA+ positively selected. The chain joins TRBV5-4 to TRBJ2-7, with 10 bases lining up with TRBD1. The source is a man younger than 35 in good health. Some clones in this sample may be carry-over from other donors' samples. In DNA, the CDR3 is TGTGCCAGCAGCCTAAAGGGGACAGGGGTCGAGCAGTACTTC. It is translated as CASSLKGTGVEQYF.